A single sample is the source of the 29 T cell receptor beta chains below, sequenced in a study of breast tumors, draining lymph nodes, adjacent tissues. The lymph nodes were axillary draining lymph nodes from breast cancer patients. TCRdb re-called the multiplex PCR reads through MiXCR, storing one row per CDR3 protein. Among 200,000 to 250,000 distinct CDR3 sequences listed, 30% to 35% were seen once. The sequenced material came from axillary lymph node tissue. Every receptor here comes from a female donor with breast cancer. Some clones in this sample may be carry-over from other donors' samples.

J is TRBJ1-5 and V is TRBV27; possible D gene TRBD1, 5 bases. CDR1 and CDR2 (germline): MNHEY, SMNVEV (reference sequence). This CDR3 is 16 amino acids long. V lost 1 base and J lost 5, with 15 bases in between. CDR3 bases: TGTGCCAGCAGTTTATGGGCAGGGAAGGTGGATCAGCCCCAGCATTTT. It translates to CASSLWAGKVDQPQHF.

About this clonotype itself: Without the conserved terminal phenylalanine or tryptophan, this CDR3 likely stems from a read error. The DNA is left out, because the CDR3 cannot be placed on it with certainty; the CDR3 is given as TCRdb lists it. The chain is built from TRBV2 and TRBJ1-3; the table's D call of TRBD1 was not tested on the DNA. Germline loops: CDR1 SNHLY, CDR2 FYNNEI. Ends included, the CDR3 has 15 residues. CDR3 residues: CASREQGSSGNTFGS.

This clonotype turned up a few times. This clone may be a read error of a much larger clone one base away. The CDR3 does not end in the conserved phenylalanine or tryptophan, so this is likely a read error. V gene TRBV14 combines with J gene TRBJ2-3, with D hard to call. CDR1 and CDR2 from the germline V gene are SGHDN and FVKESK. V lost 1 base to trimming and J lost 2 bases, with 4 bases between them. This CDR3 is 13 amino acids long. CDR3 DNA sequence: TGTGCCAGCAGCCAAGCCCTCACAGATACGCAGTATTCT. Translation: CASSQALTDTQYS.

This clonotype occurred many times. This chain links TRBV19 with TRBJ2-3; perhaps TRBD2 as D (5 bases). Between the trimmed V and J ends, which lost 8 bases and 5 bases, there was a span of 8 bases. The CDR3 has 11 amino acids. CDR1 is LNHDA, CDR2 SQIVND, per germline (reference sequence). The CDR3 sequence: CASSSGDTQYF. The DNA of the CDR3 is TGTGCCAGTTCAAGCGGAGATACGCAGTATTTT.

This clonotype was seen ten or more times. This chain joins TRBV2 and TRBJ1-4; no clear D. Germline V gives CDR1 SNHLY, CDR2 FYNNEI. V was trimmed by 5 bases and J by 7 bases, leaving 14 bases between them. This CDR3 contains 14 residues. CDR3 coding DNA: TGTGCCAGCAGTCCCGGACTACGGACTGAAAAACTGTTTTTT. This gives the protein CASSPGLRTEKLFF.

Ten or more counts support this clonotype. The V call is TRBV25-1, the J call TRBJ2-3; no definite D call. V lost 1 base and J 5 bases, leaving 10 bases between the germline ends. Germline V gives CDR1 MGHDK, CDR2 SYGVNS. CDR3 length equals 14 residues. CDR3 amino acids: CASSESGSRDTQYF. CDR3 nucleotide sequence: TGTGCCAGCAGTGAATCCGGTAGTCGAGATACGCAGTATTTT.

This clonotype has just a few counts. A much larger clone is a single base away; this may be a read error. The chain uses TRBV20-1 and TRBJ2-3; 10 bases are a match to TRBD2. Losses at the gene ends were 0 bases for V and 4 bases for J; bases not matched to a gene: 4. The CDR3 runs 15 residues. Germline CDR1 reads DFQATT; CDR2 reads SNEGSKA (reference sequence). The CDR3 protein is CSARDQLAGADTQYF. The CDR3 nucleotides read TGCAGTGCTAGAGATCAGCTAGCGGGGGCAGATACGCAGTATTTT.

With regard to this clonotype: This may be a read error, as it is one base from a much larger clone. The chain employs TRBV20-1 and TRBJ2-1; 14 nucleotides align to TRBD2. The CDR3 contains 14 residues. Looked up from germline, CDR1 is DFQATT and CDR2 is SNEGSKA (reference sequence). V gave up 5 bases and J gave up 9 bases; unmatched junction bases: 6. CDR3 bases: TGCAGTGCTTCGACTAGCGGGAGGGCCCCTGAGCAGTTCTTC. Translation gives CSASTSGRAPEQFF.

CDR3 coding DNA: TGCAGTGCTAGAGATGCCAACAAAGCCGCGAGGAGGACAGATACGCAGTATTTT. Its protein product is CSARDANKAARRTDTQYF. The V and J genes are TRBV20-1 and TRBJ2-3, with a possible D match to TRBD2 (5 bases). V lost 0 bases, J lost 3 bases, and 22 bases lay in between. This CDR3 region has 18 residues. The V gene's germline CDR1 is DFQATT and CDR2 SNEGSKA (reference sequence).

This chain links TRBV6-2 or TRBV6-3 with TRBJ1-2; 9 bases align to TRBD1. V shed 5 bases, J shed 3 bases, and the junction held 7 bases outside the gene matches. The germline V gene has CDR1 MNHEY and CDR2 SVGEGT. The CDR3 spans 15 residues. In nucleotides, the CDR3 is TGTGCCAGCAGTCACCCGCGGACAGGGGACTATGGCTACACCTTC. It is translated as CASSHPRTGDYGYTF.

This sequence joins TRBV6-2 or TRBV6-3 and TRBJ2-7; 7 nucleotides match TRBD2. Per the germline V gene, CDR1 is MNHEY and CDR2 is SVGEGT. J gave up 5 bases and V 8 bases, and 6 bases lay outside the gene matches. This CDR3 comprises 12 residues. CDR3 loop: CASETSFHEQYF. CDR3 nucleotides: TGTGCCAGCGAGACTAGCTTCCACGAGCAGTACTTC.

The chain couples TRBV7-2 to TRBJ2-4, with 13 bases matching TRBD2. J was trimmed by 1 base and V by 4 bases; bases with no gene match: 10. Germline CDR1 and CDR2: SGHTA and FQGNSA. The CDR3 extends over 19 amino acids. The CDR3 bases are TGTGCCAGCAGCTCTGGACTAGCGGGAGCCACTCGGGCCAAAAACATTCAGTACTTC. Translating it yields CASSSGLAGATRAKNIQYF. Filled out from reference TRBV7-2 and TRBJ2-4, the complete variable domain reads GAGVSQSPSNKVTEKGKDVELRCDPISGHTALYWYRQSLGQGLEFLIYFQGNSAPDKSGLPSDRFSAERTGGSVSTLTIQRTQQEDSAVYLCASSSGLAGATRAKNIQYFGAGTRLSVL.

This clonotype came up many times. The genes are TRBV6-1 and TRBJ1-5; D call uncertain. The germline CDR1 and CDR2 sequences are MNHNS and SASEGT. The CDR3 covers 16 residues. V was clipped by 1 base and J by 3 bases, with 13 bases between them. The CDR3 DNA follows: TGTGCCAGCAGTGAAGGGGGAGGACTGTTCAATCAGCCCCAGCATTTT. This sequence encodes CASSEGGGLFNQPQHF.

This clonotype has more than one count but fewer than ten. The rearrangement uses TRBV12-3 or TRBV12-4 and TRBJ2-7; D ambiguous. Trimming took 5 bases from V and 0 from J, leaving 11 bases between them. This CDR3 is built from 14 residues. CDR3 coding DNA: TGTGCCAGCAGTCACGGTCGGAGCTCCTACGAGCAGTACTTC. This sequence encodes CASSHGRSSYEQYF.

This clonotype was observed a single time. Here the CDR3 DNA reads TGTGCCAGCATTTTACAGTACTTC. Translated: CASILQYF. The chain employs TRBV2 and TRBJ2-5; D gene unclear. Per the germline V gene, CDR1 is SNHLY and CDR2 is FYNNEI. The CDR3 covers 8 residues. Trimming took 7 bases from V and 11 from J, leaving 5 bases between them.

Turning to this clonotype: One junction end does not reproduce the germline sequence, and a read error may be involved. V and J are TRBV7-9 and TRBJ2-3; 12 bases map to TRBD2. The CDR3 extends over 15 amino acids. CDR1 is SEHNR and CDR2 is FQNEAQ in the germline V gene (reference sequence). CDR3 nucleotide sequence: TGTGCCAGCAGCGATCTAGCGGGGGGGACAGATGCGCAGTATTTT. Translation gives CASSDLAGGTDAQYF.

This clonotype was detected ten times or more. The chain joins TRBV5-5 to TRBJ2-7; D not certain. Germline lookup yields CDR1 SGHKS and CDR2 YYEKEE (reference sequence). V was cut by 0 bases and J by 4 bases, with 11 bases left in between. The CDR3 length is 14 residues. The CDR3 sequence: CASSLGPSTYEQYF. In DNA, the CDR3 is TGTGCCAGCAGCTTGGGGCCCTCCACATACGAGCAGTACTTC. The variable domain in full, with the rest retrieved from reference TRBV5-5 and TRBJ2-7, is DAGVTQSPTHLIKTRGQQVTLRCSPISGHKSVSWYQQVLGQGPQFIFQYYEKEERGRGNFPDRFSARQFPNYSSELNVNALLLGDSALYLCASSLGPSTYEQYFGPGTRLTVT.

The sample holds one count of this clonotype. The chain links TRBV20-1 to TRBJ2-2, with 12 bases matching TRBD2. CDR1 is DFQATT, CDR2 SNEGSKA, per germline (reference sequence). The V and J ends lost 2 bases and 3 bases, in that order; junction bases with no gene match: 4. The CDR3 runs 16 residues. The CDR3 is CSARWTSGTDTGELFF. The CDR3 DNA reads as TGCAGTGCTAGATGGACTAGCGGGACGGACACCGGGGAGCTGTTTTTT.

V is TRBV28 and J is TRBJ1-5; D is perhaps TRBD1 (6 bases). The V end lost 6 bases, the J end lost 6 bases, and 18 bases lay between the germline ends. CDR3 length: 15 amino acids. Germline V gene sequence: CDR1 MDHEN, CDR2 SYDVKM. CDR3 nucleotides: TGTGCCAGCAGGCCGAGCAGGGGTAAAAGTCAGCCCCAGCATTTT. It is translated as CASRPSRGKSQPQHF.

As regards this clonotype: No DNA is shown, since the ends of the CDR3 on it are uncertain; the CDR3 is the one TCRdb lists. J is TRBJ1-5 and V is TRBV5-1; the D call in the table, TRBD1, was not verified against the DNA. The germline V gene has CDR1 SGHRS and CDR2 YFSETQ. The CDR3 spans 18 residues, counting both ends. CDR3 residues: CASSWTGGQIRSILAQHF.

V usage is TRBV19 and J usage is TRBJ2-1, with 8 bases that match TRBD2. V trimming: 5 bases; J trimming: 1 base; junction bases outside the gene matches: 16. Germline-derived CDR1 and CDR2 are LNHDA and SQIVND (reference sequence). The CDR3 spans 19 residues. Here the CDR3 reads CASSGRTSIRGRSYNEQFF. In nucleotides, the CDR3 is TGTGCCAGTAGTGGTAGGACTAGCATCAGAGGCAGGTCCTACAATGAGCAGTTCTTC. Supplemented by reference TRBV19 and TRBJ2-1, the full variable domain reads DGGITQSPKYLFRKEGQNVTLSCEQNLNHDAMYWYRQDPGQGLRLIYYSQIVNDFQKGDIAEGYSVSREKKESFPLTVTSAQKNPTAFYLCASSGRTSIRGRSYNEQFFGPGTRLTVL.

Ten or more counts support this clonotype. The J gene is TRBJ1-6, the V gene TRBV30; the D gene is possibly TRBD1 (5 bases). The CDR3 contains 16 residues. Germline-derived CDR1 and CDR2 are GTSNPN and SVGIG (reference sequence). V shed 0 bases and J shed 9 bases, with 18 bases lying between them. In DNA, the CDR3 is TGTGCCTGGAGTGTGAGTGGGGCGCGACATTCTTCACCCCTCCACTTT. Translating gives CAWSVSGARHSSPLHF.

The rearrangement uses TRBV15 and TRBJ1-6; perhaps TRBD1 as D (6 bases). The CDR3 runs 15 residues. The V gene lost 9 bases and the J gene lost 7 bases, with 19 bases spanning the gap. CDR1 is LNHNV, CDR2 YYDKDF, per germline (reference sequence). CDR3: CATKGGGQRNSPLHF. CDR3 bases: TGTGCCACTAAAGGGGGGGGGCAACGGAATTCACCCCTCCACTTT.

This clonotype was observed at least ten times. The chain couples TRBV19 to TRBJ2-7; 12 nucleotides align to TRBD1. CDR1 is LNHDA, CDR2 SQIVND, per germline (reference sequence). V was pared by 11 bases and J by 7 bases, with 12 bases of the junction left unmatched. The CDR3 totals 14 residues. The CDR3 loop is CAASSGTGGGEQYF. The CDR3 DNA reads TGTGCCGCTTCCTCCGGGACAGGGGGCGGGGAGCAGTACTTC.

This clonotype was counted ten times or more. The gene calls are TRBV24-1 and TRBJ2-1; 8 bases are a match to TRBD2. The V gene end was trimmed by 4 bases and the J gene end by 7 bases; junction bases not matched to a gene: 5. The CDR3 spans 14 residues. Germline loops: CDR1 KGHDR, CDR2 SFDVKD. The CDR3 DNA sequence: TGTGCCACCAGTGACAGCGGGAGAGCAAATGAGCAGTTCTTC. Translating it yields CATSDSGRANEQFF.

This clonotype was observed many times. This chain uses TRBV29-1 with TRBJ1-4; the match to TRBD1 covers 8 bases. The CDR3 extends over 14 amino acids. The V and J ends lost 7 bases and 5 bases, in that order; junction bases with no gene match: 9. CDR1 is SQVTM and CDR2 is ANQGSEA in the germline V gene. This CDR3 is CSATLTGGNEKLFF. The CDR3 DNA is TGCAGCGCTACGTTAACAGGGGGAAATGAAAAACTGTTTTTT.

This clonotype showed up many times. The chain carries TRBV5-1 and TRBJ2-7; 7 bases are shared with TRBD2. This CDR3 comprises 15 residues. The V and J ends lost 0 bases and 2 bases, in that order; junction bases with no gene match: 5. Germline V gene lookup returns CDR1 SGHRS and CDR2 YFSETQ. The CDR3: CASSLAASGPYEQYF. Here the CDR3 DNA reads TGCGCCAGCAGCTTGGCGGCTAGCGGTCCCTACGAGCAGTACTTC.

In this sample, this clonotype turned up many times. The chain links TRBV5-5 to TRBJ2-7; TRBD2 agrees at 10 bases. CDR3 length equals 15 residues. Germline CDR1 and CDR2: SGHKS and YYEKEE (reference sequence). Trimming cost V 4 bases and J 2 bases; bases outside gene matches: 6. CDR3 in amino acids: CASSRQGLATYEQYF. CDR3 sequence (DNA): TGTGCCAGCAGCCGACAGGGACTAGCGACCTACGAGCAGTACTTC.

About this clonotype itself: The junction differs from germline at one of its ends, possibly a read error. The chain recombines TRBV29-1 with TRBJ2-3, with 9 nucleotides matching TRBD2. Germline values: CDR1 SQVTM, CDR2 ANQGSEA. The CDR3 sequence is 22 residues long. CDR3 DNA sequence: TGCAGCGTCCCCATCCCCCCCAGCGGGAGGACCAGAGGACCCCGCTGCACACATACGCAGTATTTT. Amino acids: CSVPIPPSGRTRGPRCTHTQYF.